The 15 T cell receptor beta chains presented below share a single source sample, sequenced in a study of blood T cell repertoires in COVID-19. Some clones are missing from TCRdb's copy, which holds only in-frame ones; the method was immunoSEQ multiplex PCR. The sample has more than 200,000 clones, 87% seen once. Source material: PBMCs or T cells enriched from blood (not recorded which). The receptors come from a man younger than 45 who had recovered from COVID-19.

The chain has TRBV5-1 and TRBJ1-2; D is undetermined. There are 15 residues in the CDR3. The germline V gene has CDR1 SGHRS and CDR2 YFSETQ. V was shortened by 0 bases and J by 6 bases, with 15 bases between the two germline ends. The chain's CDR3 is CASSLDSTADNGYTF. CDR3 nucleotides: TGCGCCAGCAGCTTGGACTCTACCGCCGATAATGGCTACACCTTC.

The J gene is TRBJ2-7, the V gene TRBV28; 10 nucleotides line up with TRBD2. This CDR3 has 15 residues. Germline CDR1 and CDR2: MDHEN and SYDVKM. V lost 5 bases, J lost 1 base, and 5 bases stayed unmatched. For the CDR3, the DNA is TGTGCCAGCAGTACTCCTAGCGGGAGATCCTACGAGCAGTACTTC. Protein product: CASSTPSGRSYEQYF.

There are a few counts of this clone. J is TRBJ2-5 and V is TRBV3-1 (or the pseudogene TRBV3-2); possible D gene TRBD1, 6 bases. This CDR3 has 13 residues. V lost 4 bases and J lost 5, with 11 bases in between. Per germline, CDR1 LGHDT and CDR2 YNNKEL (reference sequence). The CDR3 DNA sequence: TGTGCCAGCAGCCCAGGGGACCGGGAGACCCAGTACTTC. Protein product: CASSPGDRETQYF.

The rearrangement links TRBV19 to TRBJ1-1; D uncertain. The germline gives CDR1 LNHDA, CDR2 SQIVND (reference sequence). The CDR3 sequence is 13 residues long. V dropped 0 bases and J dropped 2 bases, with 4 bases sitting between them. CDR3 sequence: CASSIEQNTEAFF. The CDR3 DNA follows: TGTGCCAGTAGTATAGAACAAAACACTGAAGCTTTCTTT. Filled out from reference TRBV19 and TRBJ1-1, the complete variable domain reads DGGITQSPKYLFRKEGQNVTLSCEQNLNHDAMYWYRQDPGQGLRLIYYSQIVNDFQKGDIAEGYSVSREKKESFPLTVTSAQKNPTAFYLCASSIEQNTEAFFGQGTRLTVV.

The chain combines TRBV24-1 with TRBJ2-7; 10 bases align to TRBD2. The trim removed 9 bases at V and 5 bases at J, leaving 6 bases unmatched. This CDR3 region has 13 residues. In germline, CDR1 is KGHDR, CDR2 SFDVKD. The CDR3 loop reads CATGVAGGNEQYF. In DNA form, the CDR3 reads TGTGCCACCGGAGTAGCGGGAGGAAACGAGCAGTACTTC.

A few counts support this clone. The rearrangement joins TRBV5-8 to TRBJ2-1; maybe TRBD1 (6 bases). From germline, CDR1 is SGHTS and CDR2 YDEGEE. The ends were cut back, 4 bases at V and 6 bases at J, with 20 bases in the middle. This CDR3 has 16 residues. CDR3 amino acids: CASSPRTAILVNEQFF. The CDR3 DNA reads TGTGCCAGCAGCCCCCGGACAGCGATCCTAGTCAATGAGCAGTTCTTC.

The chain couples TRBV2 to TRBJ2-1, with 9 bases matching TRBD2. Germline V gene lookup returns CDR1 SNHLY and CDR2 FYNNEI. With V trimmed by 7 bases and J by 8 bases, 9 bases remained unmatched. The CDR3 extends over 14 amino acids. CDR3 protein: CASTLRGGVHEQFF. CDR3 nucleotide sequence: TGTGCCAGCACACTTCGCGGGGGGGTTCATGAGCAGTTCTTC.

As concerns this clone: The CDR3 end shows no conserved phenylalanine or tryptophan, and so a read error is likely. The DNA is left out, because the CDR3 cannot be placed on it with certainty; the CDR3 is given as TCRdb lists it. The CDR3 region is CAISESPGQGSLL. This rearrangement joins TRBV10-3 to TRBJ1-4; the table's D call, TRBD1, was not checked against the DNA. Looked up from germline, CDR1 is ENHRY and CDR2 is SYGVKD. 13 amino acids form the CDR3, both terminal residues included.

This chain links TRBV5-1 with TRBJ2-3; TRBD1 matches 7 bases. The V gene's germline CDR1 is SGHRS and CDR2 YFSETQ. With 4 bases clipped from V and 5 bases from J, the junction kept 10 bases outside the gene matches. The CDR3 has 15 residues. The CDR3 is CASSTERGRRDTQYF. The CDR3 DNA reads as TGCGCCAGCAGCACCGAGAGGGGGCGCAGAGATACGCAGTATTTT.

V gene TRBV5-4 combines with J gene TRBJ2-7, with TRBD2 matching over 14 bases. In germline, CDR1 is SGHNT, CDR2 YYREEE (reference sequence). This CDR3 spans 17 amino acids. Unmatched junction bases numbered 8, after V lost 3 bases and J lost 3 bases. This chain's CDR3 is CASSSWTSGRRHYEQYF. The CDR3 DNA sequence: TGTGCCAGCAGCTCCTGGACTAGCGGGAGGAGGCACTACGAGCAGTACTTC.

V and J are TRBV4-2 and TRBJ1-1; 11 nucleotides match TRBD1. The CDR3 totals 21 residues. Trimming removed 2 bases from V and 7 bases from J; junction bases left unmatched: 24. CDR1 and CDR2 (germline): LGHNA, YNFKEQ. For the CDR3, the DNA is TGTGCCAGCAGCCAACTTTGGACAGGGGGCTTTAGGATGTGGGTAGGGGGTGAAGCTTTCTTT. Its translation is CASSQLWTGGFRMWVGGEAFF.

A single count supports this clone. The rearrangement joins TRBV5-3 to TRBJ1-2; D is uncertain. TRBV5-3 is an ORF, with its function uncertain. The V gene lost 2 bases and the J gene lost 4 bases, with 15 bases spanning the gap. The CDR3 spans 15 residues. CDR3: CARSFILDSFYGYTF. The CDR3 DNA is TGTGCCAGAAGCTTTATCTTAGATTCGTTCTATGGCTACACCTTC.

The chain uses TRBV7-6 and TRBJ1-1; no clear D gene. The CDR3 totals 13 residues. V lost 2 bases, J lost 1 base, and 5 bases lay in between. Germline CDR1 is SGHVS and CDR2 is FNYEAQ. The CDR3 protein is CASSLTGNTEAFF. The CDR3 bases are TGTGCCAGCAGCTTAACTGGGAACACTGAAGCTTTCTTT.

This chain connects TRBV12-5 to TRBJ1-1; 8 nucleotides match TRBD1. V was pared by 7 bases and J by 5 bases, with 9 bases of the junction left unmatched. Germline-derived CDR1 and CDR2 are LGHNT and FRNRAP. The CDR3 contains 14 residues. In DNA, the CDR3 is TGTGCTAGTGCCTCCCAGGGGGCCGAGACTGAAGCTTTCTTT. Its protein product is CASASQGAETEAFF. Filled out from reference TRBV12-5 and TRBJ1-1, the complete variable domain reads DARVTQTPRHKVTEMGQEVTMRCQPILGHNTVFWYRQTMMQGLELLAYFRNRAPLDDSGMPKDRFSAEMPDATLATLKIQPSEPRDSAVYFCASASQGAETEAFFGQGTRLTVV.

This clone has a handful of counts. The rearrangement links TRBV30 to TRBJ1-2; D possibly corresponds to TRBD1 (5 bases). With 0 bases removed from V and 4 bases from J, the gap between germline ends came to 9 bases. There are 13 residues in the CDR3. CDR1 is GTSNPN, CDR2 SVGIG, per germline (reference sequence). The CDR3 is CAWSVMGGYGYTF. DNA of the CDR3: TGTGCCTGGAGTGTAATGGGGGGCTATGGCTACACCTTC.